The present entry profiles one TCR beta chain with its context. Via MiXCR, TCRdb re-called the RT-PCR reads, giving one row per CDR3 protein. The table includes some 600,000 distinct CDR3 sequences, 14% detected once. The data derive from a study of response to subunit inactivated influenza vaccine. The specimen comprised PBMCs from blood, sampled around 14 days before vaccination. The receptor was isolated from a man between 50 and 59 years old who received an inactivated influenza vaccine.

The CDR3 loop is CASSITGGANEQFF. The DNA of the CDR3 is TGTGCCAGCAGTATCACGGGTGGGGCCAATGAGCAGTTCTTC. V is TRBV12-3 or TRBV12-4 and J is TRBJ2-1; D perhaps matches TRBD1 (5 bases). V lost 5 bases to trimming and J lost 6 bases, with 14 bases between them. This CDR3 has 14 residues.